The TCR beta chain described here comes from a study of vaccination effects on CD4 cells after COVID-19 (dated 2022 in TCRdb). A note on the overall study: In the ViraFEST assay, PBMC were stimulated with viral peptide pools, and antigen-specific CD4+ T cell clonotypes were then identified by expansion using TCR sequencing. SARS-CoV-2 spike-specific CD4+ TCR repertoires were compared before and after mRNA vaccination in COVID-19 convalescent patients and in infection-naive vaccine recipients. The Oncomine TCR Beta short-read assay on an Illumina iSeq 100 was used to sequence cultures from other donors in the study. Each participant received two doses of an mRNA SARS-CoV-2 vaccine, either BNT162b2 or mRNA-1273. A few million PBMC per well were cultured with around 10 ug/ml peptides in IMDM containing 5% human AB serum, roughly 9.5 IU/ml IL-2 and gentamicin. Pre-vaccine samples were collected from two convalescent patients 16 days and one week before the first dose, corresponding to 142 and 148 days after COVID-19 diagnosis. A total of approximately 9 COVID-19 convalescent patients and a handful of SARS-CoV-2-naive healthy vaccine recipients were included in the full study. General conclusions and limits of the study: Both infection-induced and vaccine-induced clones contracted markedly at late post-vaccination timepoints, which is consistent with waning T cell responses. Limitations of the study were the small number of convalescent patients and the absence of early post-infection timepoints. Among convalescent patients, the spike-reactive repertoire after vaccination was made up mainly of new vaccine-induced clones that were largely distinct from the clones induced by infection.

After approximately 11 days of culture, CD4+ T cells were isolated with the EasySep CD4+ T cell isolation kit. PCR-confirmed SARS-CoV-2 infection had occurred in convalescent patients between March and December 2020, before the Alpha, Beta and Delta variants emerged in the United States. Half of the culture medium was replaced with fresh IL-2-containing medium on days 3 and 7. Unless noted otherwise, every peptide stimulation condition was cultured in triplicate wells. Using Ficoll-Paque Plus gradient centrifugation, PBMC were separated from whole blood and then either used fresh or cryopreserved at -140C. The QIAamp micro DNA kit was used to extract genomic DNA from the cultured CD4+ T cells. The protocol used for the library was the immunoSEQ multiplex PCR assay. TCR beta CDR3 sequencing was performed on DNA from the cultured, isolated CD4+ T cells. In the paper's pipeline: The analysis removed non-productive TCR sequences, trimmed reads to the CDR3 region, and retained only CDR3s that were 7 or more amino acids long. Antigen-specific clonotypes were identified with the MANAFEST web app by comparing expansion in peptide wells against reference cultures. Positive clones required FDR<0.05 expansion versus reference and all other wells, odds ratio above 5, and frequency above 0.1% in two replicate wells. A clonotype was called cross-reactive if it was significantly expanded both in SARS-CoV-2 spike wells and in at least one common cold coronavirus spike condition. Levenshtein distance calculated with the stringdist R package was used to assess CDR3 similarity, and unrooted trees were constructed with ape in R 3.6.1. Sourced from immuneACCESS, this table was stored by TCRdb with only in-frame sequences that have V and J called. A share of the clones is absent; for the studies checked, an unresolved V gene accounts for under half, and the remainder has no known explanation. V and J calls and clone size follow that table, whereas D and trimming were derived from the DNA. In all, the sample holds 45,000 or so clones, and about 74% of those were seen once. Roughly 8.7% of the sample is taken by the ten largest.

As regards this clone: Its antigen target is currently unknown. No base quality values were provided; no much bigger clone lies one nucleotide off.

The TCR originated in a human donor who had a prior SARS-CoV-2 infection. The material was CD4+ T cells from PBMCs cultured without peptide, obtained before COVID-19 vaccination.

The CDR3 amino acid sequence is: CASSPIDRVEQYF. The DNA sequence is as follows: TGTGCCAGCTCTCCCATCGACAGGGTCGAGCAGTACTTC. The rearrangement combines TRBV18 with TRBJ2-7, and 7 junction bases match TRBD1. There are 13 amino acids in the CDR3, from cysteine to phenylalanine inclusive. Of all the DNA, just the CDR3 is kept, 39 bases in frame from base 1. Relative to germline, V is missing 6 bases and J is missing 6 bases, with 8 bases of the junction outside any gene match. CDR1 KGHSH and CDR2 LQKENI are derived from the germline V gene.